The entry below gives a single T cell receptor beta chain sequence along with its context. What it binds is unknown. These data belong to a study of lymphopenia after photon versus proton radiotherapy. Study-level points and caveats: Only patients who died were analyzed for survival; proton advantage is unproven. Photon-treated patients lost naive T cells and TCR diversity; proton-treated stayed stable.

Sequenced by immunoSEQ multiplex PCR; TCRdb stores in-frame clones only, minus some. The table shows around 150,000 clones, with less than 90% occurring only once. Germline V gene lookup returns CDR1 MNHEY and CDR2 SVGAGI. This CDR3 is 16 amino acids long. J gave up 7 bases and V 0 bases, and 9 bases lay outside the gene matches. The TCR was taken from a man aged 45 to 65 with gastric cancer. This specimen was peripheral blood, taken from a patient treated with photon-based radiotherapy. The chain combines TRBV6-5 with TRBJ1-1; 9 bases map to TRBD1. CDR3 amino acids: CASSYSTDRGGDEAFF. The CDR3 DNA reads TGTGCCAGCAGTTACTCGACGGACAGGGGTGGGGATGAAGCTTTCTTT.